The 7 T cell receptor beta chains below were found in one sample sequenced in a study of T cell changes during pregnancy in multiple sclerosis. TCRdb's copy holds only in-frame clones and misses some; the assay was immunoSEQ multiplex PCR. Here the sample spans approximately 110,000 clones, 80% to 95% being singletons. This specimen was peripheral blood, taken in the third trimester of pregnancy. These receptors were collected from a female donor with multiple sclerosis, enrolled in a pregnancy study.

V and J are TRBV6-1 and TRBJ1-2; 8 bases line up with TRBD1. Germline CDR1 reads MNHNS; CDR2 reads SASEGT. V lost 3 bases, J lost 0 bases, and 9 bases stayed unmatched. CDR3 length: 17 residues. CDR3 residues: CASSEGGTGKANYGYTF. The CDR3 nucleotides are TGTGCCAGCAGTGAGGGGGGGACAGGCAAGGCTAACTATGGCTACACCTTC.

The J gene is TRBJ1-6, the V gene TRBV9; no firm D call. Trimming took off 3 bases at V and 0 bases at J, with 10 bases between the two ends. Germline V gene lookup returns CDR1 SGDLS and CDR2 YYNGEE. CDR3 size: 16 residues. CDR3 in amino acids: CASSAEESSYNSPLHF. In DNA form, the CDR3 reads TGTGCCAGCAGCGCAGAGGAGAGCTCCTATAATTCACCCCTCCACTTT. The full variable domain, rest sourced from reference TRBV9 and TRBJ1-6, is DSGVTQTPKHLITATGQRVTLRCSPRSGDLSVYWYQQSLDQGLQFLIQYYNGEERAKGNILERFSAQQFPDLHSELNLSSLELGDSALYFCASSAEESSYNSPLHFGNGTRLTVT.

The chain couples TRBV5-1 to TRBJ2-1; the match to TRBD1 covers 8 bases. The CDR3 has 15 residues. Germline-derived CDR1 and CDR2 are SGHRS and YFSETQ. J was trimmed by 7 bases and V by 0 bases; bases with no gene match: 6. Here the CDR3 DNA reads TGCGCCAGCAGCTTGGCGGCAGGGGGCCTTAATGAGCAGTTCTTC. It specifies CASSLAAGGLNEQFF. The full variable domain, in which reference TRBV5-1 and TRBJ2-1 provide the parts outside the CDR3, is KAGVTQTPRYLIKTRGQQVTLSCSPISGHRSVSWYQQTPGQGLQFLFEYFSETQRNKGNFPGRFSGRQFSNSRSEMNVSTLELGDSALYLCASSLAAGGLNEQFFGPGTRLTVL.

In DNA form, the CDR3 reads TGTGCCAGCAGCTCCCCGCAGCGGGCGGTCAATGGCTACACCTTC. As protein: CASSSPQRAVNGYTF. The gene calls are TRBV11-1 and TRBJ1-2; D is unclear. CDR1 SGHAT and CDR2 FQDESV come from the germline V gene (reference sequence). The CDR3 spans 15 residues. Trimming removed 4 bases from V and 6 bases from J, with 18 bases in between.

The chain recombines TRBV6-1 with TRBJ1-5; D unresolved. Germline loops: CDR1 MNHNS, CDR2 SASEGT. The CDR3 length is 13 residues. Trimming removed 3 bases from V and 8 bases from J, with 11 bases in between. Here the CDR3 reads CASSDHRGEPQHF. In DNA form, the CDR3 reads TGTGCCAGCAGTGACCATCGGGGAGAGCCCCAGCATTTT.

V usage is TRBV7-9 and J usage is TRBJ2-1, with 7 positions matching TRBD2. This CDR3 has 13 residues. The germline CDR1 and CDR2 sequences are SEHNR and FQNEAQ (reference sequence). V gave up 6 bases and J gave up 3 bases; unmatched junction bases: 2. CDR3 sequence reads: CASRGGGYNEQFF. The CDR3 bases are TGTGCCAGCAGGGGCGGGGGCTACAATGAGCAGTTCTTC.

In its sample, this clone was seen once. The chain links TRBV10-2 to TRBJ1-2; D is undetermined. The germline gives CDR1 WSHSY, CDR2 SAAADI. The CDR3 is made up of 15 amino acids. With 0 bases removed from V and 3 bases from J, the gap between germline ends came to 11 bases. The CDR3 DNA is TGCGCCAGCAGTGAGTCCCGGGTTCTTGACTATGGCTACACCTTC. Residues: CASSESRVLDYGYTF.